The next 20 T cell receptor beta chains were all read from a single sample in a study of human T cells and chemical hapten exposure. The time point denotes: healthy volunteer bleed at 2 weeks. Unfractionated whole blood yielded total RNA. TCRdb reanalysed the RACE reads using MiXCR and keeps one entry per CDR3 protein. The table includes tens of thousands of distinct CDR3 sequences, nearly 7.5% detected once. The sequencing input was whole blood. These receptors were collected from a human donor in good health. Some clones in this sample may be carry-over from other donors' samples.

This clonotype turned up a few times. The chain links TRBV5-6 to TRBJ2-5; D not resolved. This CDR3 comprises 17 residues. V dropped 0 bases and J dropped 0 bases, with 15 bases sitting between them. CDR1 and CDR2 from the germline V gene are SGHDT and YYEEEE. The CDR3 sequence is CASSLEERPTYQETQYF. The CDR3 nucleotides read TGTGCCAGCAGCTTGGAGGAGCGCCCGACGTACCAAGAGACCCAGTACTTC.

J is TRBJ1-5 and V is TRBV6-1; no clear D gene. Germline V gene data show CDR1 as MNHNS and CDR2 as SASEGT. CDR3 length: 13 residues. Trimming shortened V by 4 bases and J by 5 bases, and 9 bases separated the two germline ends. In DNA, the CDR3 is TGTGCCAGCAGTGTTAGCCGTGATCAGCCCCAGCATTTT. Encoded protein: CASSVSRDQPQHF.

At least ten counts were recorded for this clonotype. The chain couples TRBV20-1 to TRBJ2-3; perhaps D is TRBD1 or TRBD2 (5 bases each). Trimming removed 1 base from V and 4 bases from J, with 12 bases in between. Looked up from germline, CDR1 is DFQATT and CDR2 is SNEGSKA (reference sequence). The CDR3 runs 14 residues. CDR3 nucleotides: TGCAGTGCTAGAGTGTTTCGGGGCGCAGATACGCAGTATTTT. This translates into CSARVFRGADTQYF.

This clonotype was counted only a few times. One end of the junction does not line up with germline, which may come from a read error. The CDR3 DNA reads TGTGCCAGCCGAGTGGGGGCCTATGGCTACAACTTC. Translation gives CASRVGAYGYNF. The V gene is TRBV28, the J gene TRBJ1-2, with D possibly being TRBD1 (6 bases). There are 12 residues in the CDR3. The germline gives CDR1 MDHEN, CDR2 SYDVKM.

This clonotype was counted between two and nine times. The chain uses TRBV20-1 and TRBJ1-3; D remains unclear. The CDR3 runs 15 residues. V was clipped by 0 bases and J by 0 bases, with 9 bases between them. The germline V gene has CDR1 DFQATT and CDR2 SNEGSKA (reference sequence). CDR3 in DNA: TGCAGTGCTAGAGATCCTCTTGGCTCTGGAAACACCATATATTTT. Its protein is CSARDPLGSGNTIYF.

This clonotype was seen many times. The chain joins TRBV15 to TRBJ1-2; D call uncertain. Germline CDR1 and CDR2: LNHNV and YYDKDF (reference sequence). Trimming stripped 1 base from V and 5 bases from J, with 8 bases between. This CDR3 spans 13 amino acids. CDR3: CATSRGTGYGYTF. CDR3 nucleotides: TGTGCCACCAGCAGAGGGACGGGATATGGCTACACCTTC.

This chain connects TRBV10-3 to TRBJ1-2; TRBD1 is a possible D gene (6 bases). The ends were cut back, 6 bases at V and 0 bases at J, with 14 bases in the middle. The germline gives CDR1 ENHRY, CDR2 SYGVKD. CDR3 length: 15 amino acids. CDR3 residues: CAIRRDRSANYGYTF. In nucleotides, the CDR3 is TGTGCCATCAGGAGAGACAGGTCTGCTAACTATGGCTACACCTTC.

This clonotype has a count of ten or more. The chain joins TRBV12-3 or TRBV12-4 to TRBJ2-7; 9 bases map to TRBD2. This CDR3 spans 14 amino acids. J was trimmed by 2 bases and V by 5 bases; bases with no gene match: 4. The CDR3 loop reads CASSGTSSPYEQYF. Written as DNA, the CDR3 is TGTGCCAGCAGTGGGACTAGCTCTCCCTACGAGCAGTACTTC.

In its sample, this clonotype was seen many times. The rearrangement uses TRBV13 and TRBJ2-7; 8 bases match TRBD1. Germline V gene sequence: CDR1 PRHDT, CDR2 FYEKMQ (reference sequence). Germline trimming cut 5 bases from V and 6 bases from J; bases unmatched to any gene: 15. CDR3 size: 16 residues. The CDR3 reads CASSRKPDRVLPEQYF. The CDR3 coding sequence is TGTGCCAGCAGCCGAAAACCGGACAGGGTTCTCCCCGAGCAGTACTTC.

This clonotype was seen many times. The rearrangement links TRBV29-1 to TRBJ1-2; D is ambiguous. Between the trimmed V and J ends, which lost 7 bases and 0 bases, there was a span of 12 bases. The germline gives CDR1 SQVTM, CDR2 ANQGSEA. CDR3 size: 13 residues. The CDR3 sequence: CSAYRDSNYGYTF. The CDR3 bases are TGCAGCGCCTACAGAGACTCTAACTATGGCTACACCTTC. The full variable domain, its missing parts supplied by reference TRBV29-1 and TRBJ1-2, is SAVISQKPSRDICQRGTSLTIQCQVDSQVTMMFWYRQQPGQSLTLIATANQGSEATYESGFVIDKFPISRPNLTFSTLTVSNMSPEDSSIYLCSAYRDSNYGYTFGSGTRLTVV.

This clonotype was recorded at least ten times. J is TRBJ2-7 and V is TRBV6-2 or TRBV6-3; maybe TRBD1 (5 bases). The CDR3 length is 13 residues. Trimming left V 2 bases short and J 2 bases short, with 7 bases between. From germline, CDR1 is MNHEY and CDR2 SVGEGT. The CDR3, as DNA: TGTGCCAGCAGTTACAGGGGTCCCTACGAGCAGTACTTC. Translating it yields CASSYRGPYEQYF.

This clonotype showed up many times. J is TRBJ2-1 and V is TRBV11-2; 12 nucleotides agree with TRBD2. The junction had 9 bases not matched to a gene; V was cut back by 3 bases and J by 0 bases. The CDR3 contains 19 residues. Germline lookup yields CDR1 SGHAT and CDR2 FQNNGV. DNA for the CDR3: TGTGCCAGCAGCTTCTCTAGCGGGAGGGCCAGGGGCTCCTACAATGAGCAGTTCTTC. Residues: CASSFSSGRARGSYNEQFF.

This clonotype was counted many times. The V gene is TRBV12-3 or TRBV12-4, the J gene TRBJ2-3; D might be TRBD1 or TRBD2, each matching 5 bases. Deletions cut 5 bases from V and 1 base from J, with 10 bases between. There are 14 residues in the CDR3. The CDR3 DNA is TGTGCCAGCAGTCCCAGAGGGGGCACAGATACGCAGTATTTT. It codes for CASSPRGGTDTQYF.

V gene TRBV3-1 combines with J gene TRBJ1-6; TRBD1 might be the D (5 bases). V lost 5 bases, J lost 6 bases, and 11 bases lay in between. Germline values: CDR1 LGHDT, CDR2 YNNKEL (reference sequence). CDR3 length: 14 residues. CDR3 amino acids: CASSADGGNSPLHF. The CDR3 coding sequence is TGTGCCAGCAGCGCGGACGGGGGTAATTCACCCCTCCACTTT.

The CDR3 nucleotides read TGTGCCAGCAGCTTACAGGTGGACACTGAAGCTTTCTTT. The encoded protein is CASSLQVDTEAFF. This sequence joins TRBV7-6 and TRBJ1-1; no reliable D call. Per germline, CDR1 SGHVS and CDR2 FNYEAQ. The CDR3 loop spans 13 amino acids. Trimming took 2 bases from V and 3 from J, leaving 7 bases between them.

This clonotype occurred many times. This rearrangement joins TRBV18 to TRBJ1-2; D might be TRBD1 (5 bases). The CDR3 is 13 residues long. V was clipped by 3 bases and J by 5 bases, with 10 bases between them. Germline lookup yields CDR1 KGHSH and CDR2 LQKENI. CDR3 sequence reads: CASSPDKGYGYTF. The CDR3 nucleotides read TGTGCCAGCTCACCGGACAAGGGTTATGGCTACACCTTC.

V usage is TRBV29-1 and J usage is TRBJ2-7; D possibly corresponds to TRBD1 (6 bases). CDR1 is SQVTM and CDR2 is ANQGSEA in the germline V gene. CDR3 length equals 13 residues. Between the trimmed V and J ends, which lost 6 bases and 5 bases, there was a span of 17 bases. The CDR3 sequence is CSVSTGTAHEQYF. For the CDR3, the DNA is TGCAGCGTCTCGACAGGTACTGCCCACGAGCAGTACTTC.

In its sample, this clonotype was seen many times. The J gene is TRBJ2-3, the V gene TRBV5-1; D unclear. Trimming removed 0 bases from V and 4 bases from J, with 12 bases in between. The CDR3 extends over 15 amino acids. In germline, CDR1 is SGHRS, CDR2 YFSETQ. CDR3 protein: CASSLGLAVPDTQYF. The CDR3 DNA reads TGCGCCAGCAGCTTGGGGCTCGCGGTCCCAGATACGCAGTATTTT.

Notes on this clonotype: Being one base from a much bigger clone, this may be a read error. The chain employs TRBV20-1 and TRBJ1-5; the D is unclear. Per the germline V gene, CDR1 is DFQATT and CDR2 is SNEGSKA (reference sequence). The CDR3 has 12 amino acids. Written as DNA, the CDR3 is TGCAGTGCTAGAGAACCGCATCAGTCCCAGCATTTT. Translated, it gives CSAREPHQSQHF.

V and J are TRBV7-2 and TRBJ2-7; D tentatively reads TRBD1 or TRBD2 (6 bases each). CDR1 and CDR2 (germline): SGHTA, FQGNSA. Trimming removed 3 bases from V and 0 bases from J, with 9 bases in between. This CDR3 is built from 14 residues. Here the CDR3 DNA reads TGTGCCAGCAGCTTCGGGGGCCCCTCCTACGAGCAGTACTTC. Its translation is CASSFGGPSYEQYF.